The entry that follows covers one T cell receptor (beta chain) sequence. The target antigen is unknown. The junction had 10 bases not matched to a gene; V was cut back by 5 bases and J by 8 bases. Germline CDR1 reads SEHNR; CDR2 reads FQNEAQ (reference sequence). The CDR3 runs to 15 residues. TCRdb reprocessed the PCR reads via MiXCR and lists one record per CDR3 protein. There are over 90,000 distinct CDR3 sequences in the sample; under 40% occur only once, and over 8% lies in the top ten. Between about 18,000 and 1,000,000 sorted cells, with 10%, 30% or 50% RNA, yielded naive CD8 libraries. Based on a CD8+CD4-CCR7+CD45RA+ profile, naive CD8 T cells were sorted. The sample comes from a study of molecular identifiers for immune sequencing clone quantification. Overall study results and limits: Highly expanded clone sizes could end up underestimated if a barcode were shared by identical TCR molecules. Clones of above 20 RNA copies carried over 99% of effector molecules; in naive cells they carried under 1%.

This TCR was sampled from a human donor in good health. Some libraries in this study had Jurkat cell RNA spiked in. The chain has TRBV7-9 and TRBJ2-3, with TRBD1 matching over 10 bases. The sample taken for sequencing was naive CD8+ T cells from blood, with Jurkat cell RNA spiked in. Described subset: FACS-sorted CD8+CD4-CCR7+CD45RA+ naive T cells. CDR3 sequence reads: CASSPWDRGGGTQYF. For the CDR3, the DNA is TGTGCCAGCAGCCCTTGGGACAGGGGAGGAGGTACGCAGTATTTT.